The 3 T cell receptor beta chains reported below all come from one sample, sequenced in a study of shared clonotypes between healthy human individuals. Assay used: immunoSEQ multiplex PCR; TCRdb lists only in-frame clones, some missing. The sample consists of approximately 1,000,000 clones, approximately 80% of them appearing once. Sequencing was carried out using memory CD4+ T cells from PBMCs. The subset here: CD45RA-negative fraction. These receptors were taken from a man in his late teens or twenties in good health. Some clones in this sample may be carry-over from other donors' samples.

For this clone: Possible read error: a much larger clone is one base away. J is TRBJ2-1 and V is TRBV5-5, with D unclear. The CDR3 loop spans 12 amino acids. With 4 bases removed from V and 2 bases from J, the gap between germline ends came to 4 bases. Germline V gene lookup returns CDR1 SGHKS and CDR2 YYEKEE (reference sequence). The CDR3 here is CASSRTYNEQFF. The CDR3 nucleotides are TGTGCCAGCAGCCGGACCTACAATGAGCAGTTCTTC.

A single count supports this clone. V is TRBV6-1 and J is TRBJ1-3; no definite D call. V lost 11 bases, J lost 0 bases, and 14 bases lay in between. Looked up from germline, CDR1 is MNHNS and CDR2 is SASEGT. The CDR3 extends over 14 amino acids. Here the CDR3 DNA reads TGTGCCGGCGGTTCAGGATTCTCTGGAAACACCATATATTTT. It encodes CAGGSGFSGNTIYF.

The chain has TRBV6-1 and TRBJ1-1, with D tentatively TRBD1 (5 bases). Deletions cut 2 bases from V and 6 bases from J, with 10 bases between. The CDR3 sequence is 13 residues long. Germline CDR1 is MNHNS and CDR2 is SASEGT. The CDR3 loop reads CASSEFRGAEAFF. CDR3 nucleotides: TGTGCCAGCAGTGAATTTCGGGGGGCTGAAGCTTTCTTT.